The entry below gives a single T cell receptor beta chain sequence along with its context. The data belong to a study of human T cells and chemical hapten exposure. TCRdb reanalysed the RACE reads using MiXCR and keeps one entry per CDR3 protein. The repertoire holds roughly 100,000 distinct CDR3 sequences, with nearly 35% as singletons. The V gene lost 1 base and the J gene lost 2 bases, with 5 bases spanning the gap. The CDR3 has 12 residues. CDR1 and CDR2 from the germline V gene are SQVTM and ANQGSEA. Regarding time point: patch test 3, about 24 weeks after DPC sensitization. The treatment was: therapeutic diphenylcyclopropenone sensitization with weekly scalp DPC.

This sequence was found in a man aged 35-49 years with alopecia areata. Some clones in this sample may be carry-over from other donors' samples. V and J are TRBV29-1 and TRBJ1-2; D uncertain. The sequenced sample was whole blood, obtained in connection with sensitization to the hapten diphenylcyclopropenone (DPC). Written as DNA, the CDR3 is TGCAGCGTTGAAGGGACCAACTATGGCTACACCTTC. This encodes CSVEGTNYGYTF.